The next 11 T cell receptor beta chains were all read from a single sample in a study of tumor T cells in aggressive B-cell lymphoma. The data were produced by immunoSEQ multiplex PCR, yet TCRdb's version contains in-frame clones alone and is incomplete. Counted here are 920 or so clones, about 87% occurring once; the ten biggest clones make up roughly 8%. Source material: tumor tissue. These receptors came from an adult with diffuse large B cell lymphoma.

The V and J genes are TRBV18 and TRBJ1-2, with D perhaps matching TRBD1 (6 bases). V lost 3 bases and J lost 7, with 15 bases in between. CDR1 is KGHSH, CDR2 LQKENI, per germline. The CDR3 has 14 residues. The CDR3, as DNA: TGTGCCAGCTCACCGACAGGTTCGTTAGGTGGCTACACCTTC. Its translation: CASSPTGSLGGYTF.

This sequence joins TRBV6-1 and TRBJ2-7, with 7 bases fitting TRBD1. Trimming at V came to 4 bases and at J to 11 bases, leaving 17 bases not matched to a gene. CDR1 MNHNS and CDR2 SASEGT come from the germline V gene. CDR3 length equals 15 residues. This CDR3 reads CASSAVGDRSYDEYF. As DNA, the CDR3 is TGTGCCAGCAGTGCGGTTGGGGACAGATCCTACGACGAGTACTTC.

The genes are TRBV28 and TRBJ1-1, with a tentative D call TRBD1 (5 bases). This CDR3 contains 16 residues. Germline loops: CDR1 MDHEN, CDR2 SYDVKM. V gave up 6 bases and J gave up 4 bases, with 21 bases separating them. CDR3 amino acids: CASRWSGGDGSTEAFF. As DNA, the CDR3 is TGTGCCAGCAGATGGTCGGGGGGGGACGGGAGCACTGAAGCTTTCTTT.

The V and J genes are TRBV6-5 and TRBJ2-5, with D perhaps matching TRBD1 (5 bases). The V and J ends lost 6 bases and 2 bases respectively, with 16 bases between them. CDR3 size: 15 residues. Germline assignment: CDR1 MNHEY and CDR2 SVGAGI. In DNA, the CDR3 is TGTGCCAGCAGCCGCGGACAAGAGAAACAAGAGACCCAGTACTTC. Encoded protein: CASSRGQEKQETQYF.

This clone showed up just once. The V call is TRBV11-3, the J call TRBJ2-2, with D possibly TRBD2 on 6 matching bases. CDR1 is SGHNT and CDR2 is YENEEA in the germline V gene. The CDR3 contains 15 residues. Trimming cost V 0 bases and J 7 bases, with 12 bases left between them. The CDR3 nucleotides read TGTGCCAGCAGCTTAGATGGGGGACTGAACGGGGAGCTGTTTTTT. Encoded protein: CASSLDGGLNGELFF.

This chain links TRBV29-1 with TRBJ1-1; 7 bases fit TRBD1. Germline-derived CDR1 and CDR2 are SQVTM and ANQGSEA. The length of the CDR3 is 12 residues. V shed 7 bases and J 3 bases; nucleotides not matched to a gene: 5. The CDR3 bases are TGCAGCGGATCCAGGGGGGACACTGAAGCTTTCTTT. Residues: CSGSRGDTEAFF.

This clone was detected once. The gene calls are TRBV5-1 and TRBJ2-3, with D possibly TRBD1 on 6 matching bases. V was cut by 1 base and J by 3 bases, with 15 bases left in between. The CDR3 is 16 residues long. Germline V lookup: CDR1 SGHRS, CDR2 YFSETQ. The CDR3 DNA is TGCGCCAGCAGCTTGCTGAGACAGGTCGCAACAGATACGCAGTATTTT. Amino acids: CASSLLRQVATDTQYF.

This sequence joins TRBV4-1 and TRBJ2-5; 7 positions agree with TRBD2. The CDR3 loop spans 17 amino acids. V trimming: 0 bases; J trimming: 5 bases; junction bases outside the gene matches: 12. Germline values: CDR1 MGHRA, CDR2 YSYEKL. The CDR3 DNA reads TGCGCCAGCAGCCAAGATGAGACTCGCGGGAGAGGGGAGACCCAGTACTTC. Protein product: CASSQDETRGRGETQYF.

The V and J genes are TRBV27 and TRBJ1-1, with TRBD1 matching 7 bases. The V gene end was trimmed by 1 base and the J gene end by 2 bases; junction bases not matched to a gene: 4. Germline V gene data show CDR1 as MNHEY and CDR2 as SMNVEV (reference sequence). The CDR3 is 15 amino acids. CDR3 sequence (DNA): TGTGCCAGCAGTTTATTCGGACAGGACAACACTGAAGCTTTCTTT. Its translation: CASSLFGQDNTEAFF.

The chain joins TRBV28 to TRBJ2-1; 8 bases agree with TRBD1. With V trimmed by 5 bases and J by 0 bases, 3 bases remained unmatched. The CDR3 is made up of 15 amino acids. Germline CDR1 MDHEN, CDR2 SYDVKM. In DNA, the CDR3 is TGTGCCAGCAGTCAGGACAGGGCCTCCTACAATGAGCAGTTCTTC. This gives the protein CASSQDRASYNEQFF. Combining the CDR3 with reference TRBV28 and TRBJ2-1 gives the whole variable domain DVKVTQSSRYLVKRTGEKVFLECVQDMDHENMFWYRQDPGLGLRLIYFSYDVKMKEKGDIPEGYSVSREKKERFSLILESASTNQTSMYLCASSQDRASYNEQFFGPGTRLTVL.

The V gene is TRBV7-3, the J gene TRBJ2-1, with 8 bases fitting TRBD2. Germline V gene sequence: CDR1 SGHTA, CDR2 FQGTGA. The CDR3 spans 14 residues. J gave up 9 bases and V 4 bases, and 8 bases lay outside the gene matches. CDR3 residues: CASSSGLARGEQFF. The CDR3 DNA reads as TGTGCCAGCAGCTCTGGACTAGCCAGGGGTGAGCAGTTCTTC.